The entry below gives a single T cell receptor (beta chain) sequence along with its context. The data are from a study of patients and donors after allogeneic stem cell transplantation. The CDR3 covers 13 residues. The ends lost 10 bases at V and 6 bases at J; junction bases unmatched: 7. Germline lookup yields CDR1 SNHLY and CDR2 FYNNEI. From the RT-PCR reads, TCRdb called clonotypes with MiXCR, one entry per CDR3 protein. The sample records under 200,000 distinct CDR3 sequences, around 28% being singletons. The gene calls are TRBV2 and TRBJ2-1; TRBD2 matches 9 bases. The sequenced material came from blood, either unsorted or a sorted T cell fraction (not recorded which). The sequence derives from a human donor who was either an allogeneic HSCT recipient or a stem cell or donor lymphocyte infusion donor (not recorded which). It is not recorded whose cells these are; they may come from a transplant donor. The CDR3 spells CAIPGLAGNEQFF. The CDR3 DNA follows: TGTGCCATACCGGGACTAGCTGGCAATGAGCAGTTCTTC.